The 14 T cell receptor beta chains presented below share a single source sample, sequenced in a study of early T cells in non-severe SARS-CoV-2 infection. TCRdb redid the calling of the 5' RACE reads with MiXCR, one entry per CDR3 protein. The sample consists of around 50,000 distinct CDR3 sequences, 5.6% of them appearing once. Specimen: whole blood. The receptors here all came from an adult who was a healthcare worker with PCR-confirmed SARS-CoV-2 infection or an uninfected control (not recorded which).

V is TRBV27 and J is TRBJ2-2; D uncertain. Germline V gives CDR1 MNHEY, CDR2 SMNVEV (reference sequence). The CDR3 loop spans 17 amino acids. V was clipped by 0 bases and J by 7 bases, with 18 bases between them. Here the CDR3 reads CASSLSMVAAQRGELFF. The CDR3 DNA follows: TGTGCCAGCAGTTTATCGATGGTGGCAGCACAACGCGGGGAGCTGTTTTTT.

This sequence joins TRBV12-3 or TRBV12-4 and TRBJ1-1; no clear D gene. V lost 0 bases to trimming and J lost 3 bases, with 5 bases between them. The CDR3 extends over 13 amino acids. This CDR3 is CASSLARDTEAFF. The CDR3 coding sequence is TGTGCCAGCAGTTTAGCAAGGGACACTGAAGCTTTCTTT.

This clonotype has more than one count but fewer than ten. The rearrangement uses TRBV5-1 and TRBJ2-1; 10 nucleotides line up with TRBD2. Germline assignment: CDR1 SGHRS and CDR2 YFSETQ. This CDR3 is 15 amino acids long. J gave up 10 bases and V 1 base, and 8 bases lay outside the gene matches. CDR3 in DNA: TGCGCCAGCAGCTTGCAAGCGGGAGGGCCGCGGGAGCAGTTCTTC. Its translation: CASSLQAGGPREQFF.

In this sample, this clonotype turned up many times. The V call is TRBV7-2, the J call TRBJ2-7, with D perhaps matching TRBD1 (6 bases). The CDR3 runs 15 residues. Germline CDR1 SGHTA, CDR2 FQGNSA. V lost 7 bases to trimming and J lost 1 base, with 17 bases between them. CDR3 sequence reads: CASTVGGEGSYEQYF. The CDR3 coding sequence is TGTGCCAGCACTGTAGGGGGAGAAGGATCCTACGAGCAGTACTTC.

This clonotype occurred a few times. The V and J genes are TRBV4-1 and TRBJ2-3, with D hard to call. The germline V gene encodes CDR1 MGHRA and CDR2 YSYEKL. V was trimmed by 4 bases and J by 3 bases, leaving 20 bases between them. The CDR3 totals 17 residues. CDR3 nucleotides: TGCGCCAGCAGCCCCTCCCGAAGCCTAACTGGAACAGATACGCAGTATTTT. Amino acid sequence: CASSPSRSLTGTDTQYF.

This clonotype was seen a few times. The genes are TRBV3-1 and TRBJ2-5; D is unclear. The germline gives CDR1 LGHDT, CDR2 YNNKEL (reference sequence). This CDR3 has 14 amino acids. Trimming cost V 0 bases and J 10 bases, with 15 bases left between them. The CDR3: CASSQERSAHDQYF. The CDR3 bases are TGTGCCAGCAGCCAAGAACGGTCAGCCCATGACCAGTACTTC.

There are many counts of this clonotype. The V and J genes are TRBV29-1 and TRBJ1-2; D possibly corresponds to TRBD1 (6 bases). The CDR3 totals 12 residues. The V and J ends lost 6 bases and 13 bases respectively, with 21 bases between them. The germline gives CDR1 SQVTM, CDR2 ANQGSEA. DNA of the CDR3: TGCAGCGTCGTGCAGGACAGTGGTCCGGGCACCTTC. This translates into CSVVQDSGPGTF.

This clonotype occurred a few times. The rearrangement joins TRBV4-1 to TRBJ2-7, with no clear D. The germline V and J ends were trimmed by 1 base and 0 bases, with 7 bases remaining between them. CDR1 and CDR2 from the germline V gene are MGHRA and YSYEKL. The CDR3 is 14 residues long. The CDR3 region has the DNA TGCGCCAGCAGCCAAGGGCAGGTCTCCTACGAGCAGTACTTC. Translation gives CASSQGQVSYEQYF.

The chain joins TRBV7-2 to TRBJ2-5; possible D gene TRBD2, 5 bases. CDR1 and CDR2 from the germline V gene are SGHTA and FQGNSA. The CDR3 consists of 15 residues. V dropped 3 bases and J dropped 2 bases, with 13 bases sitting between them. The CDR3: CASSLVSGPQETQYF. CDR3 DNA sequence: TGTGCCAGCAGCTTGGTCAGCGGCCCTCAAGAGACCCAGTACTTC.

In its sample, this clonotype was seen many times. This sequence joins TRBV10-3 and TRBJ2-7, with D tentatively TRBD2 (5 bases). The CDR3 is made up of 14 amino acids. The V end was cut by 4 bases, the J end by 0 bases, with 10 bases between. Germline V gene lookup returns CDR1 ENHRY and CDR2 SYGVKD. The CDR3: CAISGTVSSYEQYF. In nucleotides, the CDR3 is TGTGCCATCAGTGGGACTGTGAGCTCCTACGAGCAGTACTTC.

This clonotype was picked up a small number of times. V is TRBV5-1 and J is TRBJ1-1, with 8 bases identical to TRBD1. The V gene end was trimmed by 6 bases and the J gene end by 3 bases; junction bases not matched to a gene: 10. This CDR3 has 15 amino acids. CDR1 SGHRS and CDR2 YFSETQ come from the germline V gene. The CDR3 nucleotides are TGCGCCAGCACCCCCCCAGGGGGCGGGTACACTGAAGCTTTCTTT. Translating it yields CASTPPGGGYTEAFF.

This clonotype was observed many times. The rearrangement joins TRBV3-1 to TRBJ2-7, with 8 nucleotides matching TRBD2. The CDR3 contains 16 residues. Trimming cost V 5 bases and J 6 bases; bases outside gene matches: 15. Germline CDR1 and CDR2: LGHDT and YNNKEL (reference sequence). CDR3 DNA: TGTGCCAGCAGCTATTACTTCTCCGGGACTAGTCTCGAGCAGTACTTC. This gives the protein CASSYYFSGTSLEQYF.

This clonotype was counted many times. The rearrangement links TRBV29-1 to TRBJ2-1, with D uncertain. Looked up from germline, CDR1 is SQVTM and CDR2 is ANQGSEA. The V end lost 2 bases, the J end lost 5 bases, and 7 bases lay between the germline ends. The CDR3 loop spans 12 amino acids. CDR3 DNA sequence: TGCAGCGTTGAACAGACGGACAATGAGCAGTTCTTC. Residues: CSVEQTDNEQFF.

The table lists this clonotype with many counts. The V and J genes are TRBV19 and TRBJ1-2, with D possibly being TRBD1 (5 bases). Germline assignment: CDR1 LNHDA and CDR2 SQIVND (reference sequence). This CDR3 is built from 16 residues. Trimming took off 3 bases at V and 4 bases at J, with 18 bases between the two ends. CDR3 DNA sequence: TGTGCCAGTAGTATCCCGGCAGGGTTCGGAACCTATGGCTACACCTTC. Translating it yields CASSIPAGFGTYGYTF. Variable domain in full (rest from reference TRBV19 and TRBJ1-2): DGGITQSPKYLFRKEGQNVTLSCEQNLNHDAMYWYRQDPGQGLRLIYYSQIVNDFQKGDIAEGYSVSREKKESFPLTVTSAQKNPTAFYLCASSIPAGFGTYGYTFGSGTRLTVV.